The clone carrying this T cell receptor beta chain showed up many times. This record belongs to a study of response to subunit inactivated influenza vaccine. TCRdb re-called the RT-PCR reads with MiXCR, one entry per CDR3 protein. The sample lists 550,000 to 800,000 distinct CDR3 sequences; over 11% were seen once. The CDR3 runs 14 residues. Trimming cost V 4 bases and J 1 base, with 11 bases left between them. From germline, CDR1 is SGHVS and CDR2 FQNEAQ. This rearrangement joins TRBV7-8 to TRBJ2-7, with D tentatively TRBD1 (6 bases). This sequence originates from a middle-aged man who received an inactivated influenza vaccine. This sample comprised PBMCs from blood, obtained 14 to 15 days before vaccination. In DNA form, the CDR3 reads TGTGCCAGCAGCTCACGACAGGATTCCTACGAGCAGTACTTC. Translating it yields CASSSRQDSYEQYF.